The 31 T cell receptor beta chains below all came from one sample that was sequenced in a study of T-cell memory formation after mild COVID-19 (dated by TCRdb to about 2021). Library generation was performed with 5' RACE. The instrument given in TCRdb is Illumina NovaSeq 6000. TCRdb reworked the public reads: Q25 trimming with fastp, MiXCR clone assembly, productive beta chains retained. Each CDR3 protein appears once, grouped with its most common genes and DNA. This sample is represented by hundreds of thousands of distinct CDR3 sequences; roughly 18% of them were singletons. Together, the top ten hold around 13% of the sample. Source material: PBMCs or a T cell subset sorted from them (not recorded which). The receptors come from an adult woman who had mild COVID-19 (a few samples of this study predate the infection). The sample titles of this study are shuffled in the database, so cell type and time point are left out; the donor was told from shared clones.

This clonotype came up a few times. The gene calls are TRBV4-1 and TRBJ2-7; 8 bases agree with TRBD1. V trimming: 2 bases; J trimming: 5 bases; junction bases outside the gene matches: 8. Germline-derived CDR1 and CDR2 are MGHRA and YSYEKL. This CDR3 comprises 15 residues. The CDR3 here is CASSQQDRVSNEQYF. The CDR3 DNA sequence: TGCGCCAGCAGCCAACAGGACAGGGTGTCTAACGAGCAGTACTTC.

This clonotype was observed a few times. V and J are TRBV18 and TRBJ2-5; no clear D gene. The CDR3 runs to 14 residues. Germline V lookup: CDR1 KGHSH, CDR2 LQKENI. The V gene lost 0 bases and the J gene lost 4 bases, with 9 bases spanning the gap. CDR3 sequence (DNA): TGTGCCAGCTCACCACCGGGCTCTGCAGAGACCCAGTACTTC. Its protein product is CASSPPGSAETQYF.

This clonotype was seen only a few times. The chain recombines TRBV6-6 with TRBJ2-7, with 9 bases matching TRBD2. CDR3 length equals 15 residues. Trimming removed 2 bases from V and 2 bases from J; junction bases left unmatched: 4. Germline V gene sequence: CDR1 MNHNY, CDR2 SVGAGI (reference sequence). CDR3 sequence reads: CASSYDASGAYEQYF. The CDR3 nucleotides are TGTGCCAGCAGTTACGATGCTAGCGGGGCCTACGAGCAGTACTTC.

V usage is TRBV5-6 and J usage is TRBJ2-7; D is perhaps TRBD1 (5 bases). With 3 bases removed from V and 0 bases from J, the gap between germline ends came to 13 bases. The CDR3 runs to 15 residues. Germline CDR1 is SGHDT and CDR2 is YYEEEE. CDR3 in amino acids: CASSSIRGISYEQYF. DNA of the CDR3: TGTGCCAGCAGCTCGATTAGGGGTATCTCCTACGAGCAGTACTTC.

The rearrangement links TRBV6-5 to TRBJ2-7; 8 bases map to TRBD1. The CDR3 has 16 residues. J gave up 1 base and V 1 base, and 6 bases lay outside the gene matches. Germline V gives CDR1 MNHEY, CDR2 SVGAGI. CDR3 region: CASSYYGTGLSYEQYF. CDR3 nucleotides: TGTGCCAGCAGTTACTACGGGACAGGACTTTCCTACGAGCAGTACTTC.

The chain carries TRBV11-2 and TRBJ2-3; no clear D. Germline loops: CDR1 SGHAT, CDR2 FQNNGV. Between the trimmed V and J ends, which lost 5 bases and 0 bases, there was a span of 12 bases. This CDR3 contains 15 residues. The CDR3 DNA follows: TGTGCCAGCAGCCCTATGGGCAGCAGCACAGATACGCAGTATTTT. As protein: CASSPMGSSTDTQYF.

This clonotype appeared many times. The chain has TRBV20-1 and TRBJ2-1; 8 bases agree with TRBD2. V trimming: 6 bases; J trimming: 8 bases; junction bases outside the gene matches: 15. The CDR3 spans 15 residues. Germline values: CDR1 DFQATT, CDR2 SNEGSKA (reference sequence). For the CDR3, the DNA is TGCAGTGCGGGGGTGGGGACTAGAGCTTCGTATGAGCAGTTCTTC. Amino acid sequence: CSAGVGTRASYEQFF.

This clonotype was counted a few times. The chain links TRBV7-2 to TRBJ2-1; D is undetermined. The CDR3 covers 13 residues. Trimming cost V 1 base and J 9 bases, with 10 bases left between them. Germline-derived CDR1 and CDR2 are SGHTA and FQGNSA. CDR3 amino acids: CASSLVLWGEQFF. CDR3 DNA sequence: TGTGCCAGCAGCTTAGTTTTGTGGGGTGAGCAGTTCTTC.

This clonotype was recorded a few times. The V and J genes are TRBV4-2 and TRBJ2-2, with D hard to call. Germline CDR1 and CDR2: LGHNA and YNFKEQ. Trimming stripped 0 bases from V and 7 bases from J, with 9 bases between. This CDR3 has 14 residues. CDR3 coding DNA: TGTGCCAGCAGCCAAGATCCAGGCGGCGGGGAGCTGTTTTTT. Translation: CASSQDPGGGELFF.

This clonotype has just a few counts. The chain couples TRBV7-6 to TRBJ1-2, with TRBD1 matching over 10 bases. The germline CDR1 and CDR2 sequences are SGHVS and FNYEAQ. V shed 2 bases, J shed 6 bases, and the junction held 6 bases outside the gene matches. This CDR3 comprises 15 residues. CDR3 sequence reads: CASSLSRDRGNGYTF. For the CDR3, the DNA is TGTGCCAGCAGCTTATCCCGGGACAGGGGAAATGGCTACACCTTC.

The chain combines TRBV5-1 with TRBJ1-3; the match to TRBD1 covers 10 bases. CDR3 length: 15 residues. The V gene end was trimmed by 3 bases and the J gene end by 4 bases; junction bases not matched to a gene: 4. Per the germline V gene, CDR1 is SGHRS and CDR2 is YFSETQ. The CDR3 region has the DNA TGCGCCAGCAGCTGGGACAGGGGTCCGGGAAACACCATATATTTT. It codes for CASSWDRGPGNTIYF.

The J gene is TRBJ2-1, the V gene TRBV2, with TRBD2 matching 9 bases. CDR1 and CDR2 from the germline V gene are SNHLY and FYNNEI. Unmatched junction bases numbered 6, after V lost 6 bases and J lost 3 bases. This CDR3 is built from 15 residues. CDR3 in DNA: TGTGCCAGCAGGCCTACGACTAGCGGCTACAATGAGCAGTTCTTC. Residues: CASRPTTSGYNEQFF. The full variable domain, its missing parts supplied by reference TRBV2 and TRBJ2-1, is EPEVTQTPSHQVTQMGQEVILRCVPISNHLYFYWYRQILGQKVEFLVSFYNNEISEKSEIFDDQFSVERPDGSNFTLKIRSTKLEDSAMYFCASRPTTSGYNEQFFGPGTRLTVL.

This clonotype was seen a handful of times. The genes are TRBV4-3 and TRBJ1-1, with 8 bases fitting TRBD1. This CDR3 is 16 amino acids long. The trim removed 1 base at V and 8 bases at J, leaving 12 bases unmatched. Germline lookup yields CDR1 LGHNA and CDR2 YSLEER. CDR3 sequence (DNA): TGCGCCAGCAGCCAAGGGGTGGGGACAGGACAGGCGGAAGCTTTCTTT. Amino acids: CASSQGVGTGQAEAFF.

This rearrangement joins TRBV24-1 to TRBJ2-1; tentative D call: TRBD1 (5 bases). CDR1 KGHDR and CDR2 SFDVKD come from the germline V gene. Trimming stripped 3 bases from V and 7 bases from J, with 18 bases between. This CDR3 is 16 amino acids long. For the CDR3, the DNA is TGTGCCACCAGTGATGCGTTGGGGCGCCCCGGAAATGAGCAGTTCTTC. Its protein product is CATSDALGRPGNEQFF.

This rearrangement joins TRBV6-2 or TRBV6-3 to TRBJ2-5, with D possibly being TRBD2 (5 bases). The CDR3 length is 13 residues. Germline V gene sequence: CDR1 MNHEY, CDR2 SVGEGT. Trimming stripped 6 bases from V and 3 bases from J, with 11 bases between. The CDR3 here is CASSWEWEETQYF. Here the CDR3 DNA reads TGTGCCAGCAGCTGGGAGTGGGAAGAGACCCAGTACTTC.

In this sample, this clonotype turned up a few times. This chain connects TRBV19 to TRBJ1-1; 10 bases align to TRBD1. From germline, CDR1 is LNHDA and CDR2 SQIVND (reference sequence). The CDR3 runs to 14 residues. V lost 4 bases to trimming and J lost 3 bases; unmatched junction nucleotides: 2. CDR3 amino acids: CASSRDRGHTEAFF. CDR3 coding DNA: TGTGCCAGTAGTAGGGACAGGGGCCACACTGAAGCTTTCTTT.

The gene calls are TRBV20-1 and TRBJ2-3; the D is unclear. Germline-derived CDR1 and CDR2 are DFQATT and SNEGSKA (reference sequence). This CDR3 region has 15 residues. V was pared by 0 bases and J by 3 bases, with 13 bases between. The CDR3 loop is CSARDGRLTTDTQYF. DNA for the CDR3: TGCAGTGCTAGAGATGGCAGGCTGACGACAGATACGCAGTATTTT.

This rearrangement joins TRBV6-4 to TRBJ2-6; 10 bases fit TRBD1. This CDR3 has 17 amino acids. The germline gives CDR1 MRHNA, CDR2 SNTAGT. Trimming took 4 bases from V and 1 from J; bases not matched to a gene: 4. The CDR3 nucleotides read TGTGCCAGCAGTGCTGGGACAGGGGTATCTGGGGCCAACGTCCTGACTTTC. Amino acid sequence: CASSAGTGVSGANVLTF.

This rearrangement joins TRBV6-5 to TRBJ2-7; 9 positions match TRBD2. CDR3 length: 15 amino acids. The V and J ends lost 6 bases and 3 bases, in that order; junction bases with no gene match: 9. The germline gives CDR1 MNHEY, CDR2 SVGAGI. This CDR3 reads CASRLLLAGFYEQYF. The DNA of the CDR3 is TGTGCCAGCAGACTCCTTCTAGCGGGATTCTACGAGCAGTACTTC.

The rearrangement joins TRBV5-1 to TRBJ2-3; D is perhaps TRBD1 (5 bases). This CDR3 has 15 residues. Trimming removed 0 bases at V and 8 bases at J, with 16 bases between. CDR1 and CDR2 (germline): SGHRS, YFSETQ. DNA for the CDR3: TGCGCCAGCAGCTTGGGGGGCCCTGGGGTACTTACGCAGTATTTT. Protein product: CASSLGGPGVLTQYF.

The V gene is TRBV29-1, the J gene TRBJ2-1; D is undetermined. The CDR3 is 10 amino acids. Germline-derived CDR1 and CDR2 are SQVTM and ANQGSEA. V lost 4 bases, J lost 9 bases, and 7 bases lay in between. CDR3 amino acids: CSVGSSEQFF. Here the CDR3 DNA reads TGCAGCGTTGGGAGTTCTGAGCAGTTCTTC.

The table lists this clonotype with a few counts. The chain couples TRBV6-1 to TRBJ2-4, with TRBD1 matching over 8 bases. V lost 8 bases to trimming and J lost 8 bases; unmatched junction nucleotides: 14. Germline loops: CDR1 MNHNS, CDR2 SASEGT. This CDR3 contains 15 residues. In DNA, the CDR3 is TGTGCCAGCGAAAACGGTGGACAGGGTTGGGACATTCAGTACTTC. Protein product: CASENGGQGWDIQYF.

This clonotype was detected a few times. V and J are TRBV23-1 and TRBJ2-1, with D maybe TRBD2 (5 bases). TRBV23-1 is given ORF status, its function remaining uncertain. This CDR3 has 14 residues. Trimming left V 0 bases short and J 7 bases short, with 10 bases between. In nucleotides, the CDR3 is TGCGCCAGCAGTCAATCGGCTGGGGAGAATGAGCAGTTCTTC. Translated, it gives CASSQSAGENEQFF.

This clonotype was detected only a few times. This rearrangement joins TRBV4-2 to TRBJ2-6, with D perhaps TRBD2 (6 bases). The V gene's germline CDR1 is LGHNA and CDR2 YNFKEQ. V lost 0 bases and J lost 4, with 13 bases in between. CDR3 size: 17 residues. This CDR3 is CASSQDLGAGGANVLTF. CDR3 DNA sequence: TGTGCCAGCAGCCAAGATCTCGGGGCGGGAGGGGCCAACGTCCTGACTTTC.

This clonotype has just a few counts. This chain uses TRBV6-5 with TRBJ2-7; the match to TRBD1 covers 9 bases. The CDR3 extends over 15 amino acids. Looked up from germline, CDR1 is MNHEY and CDR2 is SVGAGI. After removal of 0 bases from V and 3 bases from J, the junction contained 3 bases not matched to a gene. DNA of the CDR3: TGTGCCAGCAGTTACTCCGGGACAGGGCTCTACGAGCAGTACTTC. Translated, it gives CASSYSGTGLYEQYF.

V gene TRBV9 combines with J gene TRBJ2-3; unclear D gene. CDR1 SGDLS and CDR2 YYNGEE come from the germline V gene. The CDR3 runs to 14 residues. V was pared by 0 bases and J by 2 bases, with 7 bases between. The DNA for the CDR3 is TGTGCCAGCAGCGTAGCCCCAGACACAGATACGCAGTATTTT. It translates to CASSVAPDTDTQYF.

This clonotype turned up a few times. The chain links TRBV5-1 to TRBJ1-2, with a weak D call TRBD1 (5 bases). The CDR3 runs to 16 residues. V was cut by 4 bases and J by 0 bases, with 16 bases left in between. CDR1 is SGHRS and CDR2 is YFSETQ in the germline V gene. CDR3 coding DNA: TGCGCCAGCAGCGCTGACGCGCAGGGAGCTAACTATGGCTACACCTTC. Protein product: CASSADAQGANYGYTF.

The chain joins TRBV12-3 or TRBV12-4 to TRBJ2-7, with 10 bases that match TRBD2. The V segment lost 5 bases and the J segment 0 bases; nucleotides outside the gene matches: 10. The CDR3 is 17 amino acids. In DNA form, the CDR3 reads TGTGCCAGCAGTCCCGGGCTAGCGGGAGTTGCCTCCTACGAGCAGTACTTC. Protein: CASSPGLAGVASYEQYF.

The chain joins TRBV2 to TRBJ1-6; the D gene is possibly TRBD1 (5 bases). This CDR3 comprises 16 residues. Germline V gives CDR1 SNHLY, CDR2 FYNNEI. V lost 6 bases and J 0 bases, leaving 12 bases between the germline ends. CDR3 amino acids: CASRPTASSYNSPLHF. CDR3 DNA sequence: TGTGCCAGCAGGCCGACAGCGAGCTCCTATAATTCACCCCTCCACTTT.

The chain joins TRBV6-5 to TRBJ1-2; D perhaps matches TRBD1 (6 bases). Germline lookup yields CDR1 MNHEY and CDR2 SVGAGI. The CDR3 totals 16 residues. Trimming pared 2 bases from V and 0 bases from J, leaving 13 bases between. Here the CDR3 DNA reads TGTGCCAGCAGTTACCGGGGAACAGGGACTAACTATGGCTACACCTTC. This encodes CASSYRGTGTNYGYTF.

In this sample, this clonotype turned up many times. V usage is TRBV9 and J usage is TRBJ2-7, with 7 bases identical to TRBD1. Germline V CDR1 and CDR2: SGDLS, YYNGEE. J gave up 2 bases and V 2 bases, and 4 bases lay outside the gene matches. This CDR3 has 14 amino acids. In DNA form, the CDR3 reads TGTGCCAGCAGCGTTGGGACAGCCACCTACGAGCAGTACTTC. This gives the protein CASSVGTATYEQYF.